This T cell receptor beta chain was retrieved from a study of Ad26.COV2.S vaccination and SARS-CoV-2 variants. Study-level results: Those who received the vaccine showed greater spike-specific TCR breadth than those given placebo.

This table comes from immunoSEQ multiplex PCR, and its TCRdb copy is limited to in-frame clones, with some not included. The sample comprises around 450,000 clones, less than 95% of which are singletons, and approximately 4.3% rests with the top ten. The V and J ends lost 1 base and 7 bases, in that order; junction bases with no gene match: 9. The CDR3 consists of 15 residues. CDR1 and CDR2 (germline): LGHNA, YNFKEQ. Treatment here: 19 received Ad26.COV2.S at low or high dose, single or two shots; about five received placebo; per-sample allocation not given. Each sample was drawn 63 days after the first injection (of vaccine or placebo). On this clone itself: Antigen unknown.

The sequenced sample was peripheral blood, obtained in a trial of Ad26.COV2.S vaccine versus placebo. J is TRBJ1-1 and V is TRBV4-2; 7 positions agree with TRBD1. This clonotype was obtained from a person aged 18 to 59 who received the Ad26.COV2.S COVID-19 vaccine or a placebo. The CDR3 DNA follows: TGTGCCAGCAGCCAAGGGGACAGATTGGTTCATGAAGCTTTCTTT. It translates to CASSQGDRLVHEAFF.